A selection of T cell receptor beta chains follows, all from one sample in a study of graft-versus-host responses after intestinal transplantation. Sequenced by immunoSEQ multiplex PCR; TCRdb stores in-frame clones only, minus some. Of around 18,000 clones listed, over 70% were seen once; the top ten hold approximately 2%. The sample consisted of PBMCs, taken 14 days after transplant. Every receptor here comes from a human patient who received an intestinal transplant, so some T cells may come from the graft donor. Both conserved end residues are part of each CDR3. Each record gives: CDR3 length, V gene, CDR3 protein.

length: 16; V: TRBV27; CDR3: CASSLSAGLIYNEQFF
length: 14; V: TRBV6-1; CDR3: CASSWGATNEKLFF
length: 15; V: TRBV6-4; CDR3: CASSGLGTEAYEQYF
length: 11; V: TRBV4-1; CDR3: CASSLNNEQFF
length: 16; V: TRBV11-2; CDR3: CASSLDRGRLVSPLHF
length: 14; V: TRBV5-1; CDR3: CASSLAGLTDEQFF
length: 14; V: TRBV25-1; CDR3: CASSDPGRSYGYTF
length: 16; V: TRBV7-9; CDR3: CANSLATSATNEKLFF
length: 12; V: TRBV7-2; CDR3: CASSSKRDTQYF
length: 16; V: TRBV4-2; CDR3: CASSQDVPTSVDTQYF
length: 13; V: TRBV6-6; CDR3: CASSYSIRNGQFF
length: 17; V: TRBV5-1; CDR3: CASSLEGKGSQSKGYTF
length: 16; V: TRBV5-4; CDR3: CASSLGGAVGTGELFF
length: 14; V: TRBV25-1; CDR3: CASSARQPNEKLFF
length: 12; V: TRBV5-4; CDR3: CASSNTGDGYTF
length: 21; V: TRBV14; CDR3: CASSQDPFGGVVNPSTDTQYF
length: 13; V: TRBV4-1; CDR3: CASSQDPVEGALF
length: 21; V: TRBV30; CDR3: CAWSGEEGLAGTILFSYEQYF
length: 15; V: TRBV6-5; CDR3: CASSYSTTIKGTQYF
length: 16; V: TRBV6-6; CDR3: CASRPRGGDSNQPQHF
length: 16; V: TRBV7-6; CDR3: CASSLGGTGPQETQYF
length: 15; V: TRBV10-1; CDR3: CATSRAPGLGSGYTF
length: 15; V: TRBV13; CDR3: CASSWGTGETDTQYF
length: 15; V: TRBV5-6; CDR3: CASSLVQGENYGYTF
length: 16; V: TRBV11-2; CDR3: CASSLTATFSSYEQYF
length: 15; V: TRBV2; CDR3: CASREPGTTKETQYF
length: 14; V: TRBV5-1; CDR3: CASTAGGLQETQYF
length: 15; V: TRBV4-1; CDR3: CASRVSSGSTDTQYF
length: 17; V: TRBV18; CDR3: CASSPPLPGRGYNEQFF
length: 12; V: TRBV9; CDR3: CASSDRADTQYF
length: 18; V: TRBV4-1; CDR3: CASSQELAGVISYNEQFF
length: 16; V: TRBV5-1; CDR3: CASSLGTGGFGNTIYF
length: 13; V: TRBV6-1; CDR3: CATALGGDYGYTF
length: 14; V: TRBV2; CDR3: CASIPGRLQKKLFF
length: 10; V: TRBV20-1; CDR3: CSATINEQFF
length: 15; V: TRBV7-9; CDR3: CASSTRQGTNYEQYF
length: 15; V: TRBV28; CDR3: CAVALGLAGTDTQYF
length: 13; V: TRBV4-2; CDR3: CASRAGLYNEQFF
length: 18; V: TRBV27; CDR3: CASSFRGLAGSKGGEQYF